The rows below give T cell receptor beta chains drawn from one sample of a study of siplizumab effects on memory and regulatory T cells. The table came from immunoSEQ multiplex PCR; TCRdb's copy has only in-frame clones and leaves some out. This table has about 120,000 clones, about 94% appearing once. Sequencing was carried out using non-Treg CD4+ T cells sorted from blood. The receptors here all came from a human donor in good health. CDR3s include the opening cysteine and the closing phenylalanine or tryptophan. The order of the fields is V gene, J gene, D gene, clone size, CDR3 DNA, CDR3 protein. The D gene is left open where the match is weak. Size is omitted from some rows. Given values are once, few, many or a class for expanded clones.

v_call: TRBV5-1; j_call: TRBJ2-7; d_call: TRBD1; clone_size: few; cdr3_nt: TGCGCCAGCAGCGTGGGACAGGGGGGCTACGAGCAGTACTTC; cdr3_aa: CASSVGQGGYEQYF
v_call: TRBV15; j_call: TRBJ2-5; d_call: .; clone_size: .; cdr3_nt: TGTGCCACCAGCAGAGATCTATGGGCGGAGTACCAAGAGACCCAGTACTTC; cdr3_aa: CATSRDLWAEYQETQYF
v_call: TRBV6-1; j_call: TRBJ2-5; d_call: .; clone_size: .; cdr3_nt: TGTGCCAGCAAGCCAAACAGGGATCGAGAGACCCAGTACTTC; cdr3_aa: CASKPNRDRETQYF
v_call: TRBV11-1; j_call: TRBJ2-2; d_call: .; clone_size: .; cdr3_nt: TGTGCCAGCAGCTACCCGGGACAAACCGGGGAGCTGTTTTTT; cdr3_aa: CASSYPGQTGELFF
v_call: TRBV19; j_call: TRBJ2-1; d_call: TRBD1; clone_size: .; cdr3_nt: TGTGCCAGCGTACCCCGGGACAGGGGGCTATATGAGCAGTTCTTC; cdr3_aa: CASVPRDRGLYEQFF
v_call: TRBV29-1; j_call: TRBJ1-2; d_call: .; clone_size: once; cdr3_nt: TGCAGCGTTGACAGGAGACCATTCTATGGCTACACCTTC; cdr3_aa: CSVDRRPFYGYTF
v_call: TRBV5-6; j_call: TRBJ1-2; d_call: .; clone_size: .; cdr3_nt: TGTGCCAGCAGCTTGCGGTGGGATGGCTACACCTTC; cdr3_aa: CASSLRWDGYTF
v_call: TRBV4-1; j_call: TRBJ1-1; d_call: .; clone_size: .; cdr3_nt: TGCGCCAGCAGCCCTCAGGGTGTGGGTGAAGCTTTCTTT; cdr3_aa: CASSPQGVGEAFF
v_call: TRBV29-1; j_call: TRBJ1-2; d_call: .; clone_size: .; cdr3_nt: TGCAGCGTTGAAAAAAGGACGGATAATGGCTACACCTTC; cdr3_aa: CSVEKRTDNGYTF
v_call: TRBV18; j_call: TRBJ2-3; d_call: .; clone_size: .; cdr3_nt: TGTGCCAGCTCACCTGTCACAGATACGCAGTATTTT; cdr3_aa: CASSPVTDTQYF
v_call: TRBV2; j_call: TRBJ1-1; d_call: .; clone_size: .; cdr3_nt: TGTGCCAGCAGTGGGGGAGTCGGTGAAGCTTTCTTT; cdr3_aa: CASSGGVGEAFF
v_call: TRBV7-9; j_call: TRBJ1-2; d_call: .; clone_size: .; cdr3_nt: TGTGCCAGCAGCCCTACTACAGGGAACTATGGCTACACCTTC; cdr3_aa: CASSPTTGNYGYTF
v_call: TRBV7-9; j_call: TRBJ1-4; d_call: .; clone_size: .; cdr3_nt: TGTGCCAGCAGCGACTACAGGTTTTCGACTAATGAAAAACTGTTTTTT; cdr3_aa: CASSDYRFSTNEKLFF
v_call: TRBV7-7; j_call: TRBJ2-3; d_call: .; clone_size: once; cdr3_nt: TGTGCCAGCAGCTTAGGCGGAGGGGGGGCAGATACGCAGTATTTT; cdr3_aa: CASSLGGGGADTQYF
v_call: TRBV6-6; j_call: TRBJ2-3; d_call: .; clone_size: .; cdr3_nt: TGTGCCAGCACCATGGCCCGGGATACGCAGTATTTT; cdr3_aa: CASTMARDTQYF
v_call: TRBV6-6; j_call: TRBJ2-7; d_call: TRBD2; clone_size: once; cdr3_nt: TGTGCCAGCAGCTTAGCGGGGGCCTACGAGCAGTACTTC; cdr3_aa: CASSLAGAYEQYF
v_call: TRBV7-9; j_call: TRBJ2-7; d_call: TRBD2; clone_size: .; cdr3_nt: TGTGCCAGCAGCCCCCGTGGGGGGGTCTACGAGCAGTACTTC; cdr3_aa: CASSPRGGVYEQYF
v_call: TRBV21-1; j_call: TRBJ1-3; d_call: .; clone_size: .; cdr3_nt: TGTGCCAGCAGGGAAGGAGAGCTCTCTGGAAACACCATATATTTT; cdr3_aa: CASREGELSGNTIYF
v_call: TRBV19; j_call: TRBJ2-1; d_call: .; clone_size: once; cdr3_nt: TGTGCCAGTACCAAAACCGGGGGGCCCGGACTTGAGCAGTTCTTC; cdr3_aa: CASTKTGGPGLEQFF
v_call: TRBV15; j_call: TRBJ2-3; d_call: .; clone_size: .; cdr3_nt: TGTGCCACCAGCCCGCGGGTTAGCACAGATACGCAGTATTTT; cdr3_aa: CATSPRVSTDTQYF
v_call: TRBV6-5; j_call: TRBJ1-1; d_call: TRBD1; clone_size: .; cdr3_nt: TGTGCCAGCAGTTACTCCATGGGACAGGTGGGCACTGAAGCTTTCTTT; cdr3_aa: CASSYSMGQVGTEAFF
v_call: TRBV7-9; j_call: TRBJ1-5; d_call: .; clone_size: .; cdr3_nt: TGTGCCAGCAGCACTACGCGGGGGGGAGGCAATCAGCCCCAGCATTTT; cdr3_aa: CASSTTRGGGNQPQHF